These T cell receptor beta chains were read from a single sample in a study of technical replicates of blood from a handful of donors. Here immunoSEQ multiplex PCR was the method, and the copy in TCRdb shows in-frame clones only, minus some. The repertoire holds tens of thousands of clones, with 89% as singletons. The sequenced sample was T cells isolated from PBMCs. These receptors were obtained from a human donor in good health. Each CDR3 is given with its conserved first and last residue. The D gene is left open where the match is weak.

v_gene: TRBV6-5
d_gene: TRBD1
j_gene: TRBJ2-2
CDR3aa: CASNQGAHGELFF
CDR3nt: TGTGCCAGCAACCAGGGGGCGCACGGGGAGCTGTTTTTT

v_gene: TRBV21-1
d_gene: NA
j_gene: TRBJ2-7
CDR3aa: CASSKRAGDSYEQYF
CDR3nt: TGTGCCAGCAGCAAAAGGGCGGGGGACTCCTACGAGCAGTACTTC

v_gene: TRBV15
d_gene: NA
j_gene: TRBJ2-3
CDR3aa: CATSRVADTQYF
CDR3nt: TGTGCCACCAGCAGAGTAGCGGATACGCAGTATTTT

v_gene: TRBV27
d_gene: NA
j_gene: TRBJ2-3
CDR3aa: CASRGVSSTDTQYF
CDR3nt: TGTGCCAGCCGAGGTGTATCTAGCACAGATACGCAGTATTTT

v_gene: TRBV5-1
d_gene: TRBD2
j_gene: TRBJ2-1
CDR3aa: CASSSGGVLAIARNEQFF
CDR3nt: TGCGCCAGCAGCTCGGGCGGGGTACTAGCGATTGCGCGGAATGAGCAGTTCTTC

v_gene: TRBV10-3
d_gene: NA
j_gene: TRBJ1-4
CDR3aa: CAISEAGNEKLFF
CDR3nt: TGTGCCATCAGTGAAGCAGGGAATGAAAAACTGTTTTTT

v_gene: TRBV28
d_gene: TRBD1
j_gene: TRBJ1-5
CDR3aa: CASSGFGQGSNQPQHF
CDR3nt: TGTGCCAGCAGTGGATTCGGACAGGGCAGCAATCAGCCCCAGCATTTT

v_gene: TRBV9
d_gene: NA
j_gene: TRBJ1-2
CDR3aa: CASSQQGFAAYTF
CDR3nt: TGTGCCAGCAGCCAGCAGGGGTTTGCAGCCTACACCTTC

v_gene: TRBV10-3
d_gene: TRBD2
j_gene: TRBJ2-1
CDR3aa: CAIRGLATVGEQFF
CDR3nt: TGTGCCATCAGAGGACTAGCTACGGTCGGTGAGCAGTTCTTC

v_gene: TRBV7-3
d_gene: TRBD2
j_gene: TRBJ2-7
CDR3aa: CASSPGLERTREQYF
CDR3nt: TGTGCCAGCAGCCCTGGACTAGAGAGGACTAGAGAGCAGTACTTC